Listed below are T cell receptor beta chains from one sample, sequenced in a study of shared clonotypes between healthy human individuals. The method was immunoSEQ multiplex PCR; TCRdb's version includes in-frame clones alone and lacks a portion of them. The profile covers about 2.1 million clones, with 93% appearing a single time and more than 1.5% taken by the ten largest. Specimen: naive CD8+ T cells from PBMCs. The receptors here all came from a man aged 18 to 35 in good health. Some clones in this sample may be carry-over from other donors' samples. Both conserved end residues are part of each CDR3. A D gene is named only where the DNA matches it firmly. Rows may omit the clone size; those that give it use once, few, many or a size class.

TGTGCCAGCAGTGACAGGGATGGCTACACCTTC CASSDRDGYTF TRBV6-1 once - TRBJ1-2
TGTGCCAGCAGCTGGGACAGGGATAAGCCCCAGCATTTT CASSWDRDKPQHF TRBV5-4 - TRBD1 TRBJ1-5
TGTGCCAGCAGCTTGTTGCGGTGGGGTTCCGAGCAGTACTTC CASSLLRWGSEQYF TRBV5-6 - - TRBJ2-7
TGTGCCAGCAGCGTAGAGATGGGGTTAGGTGGCTACACCTTC CASSVEMGLGGYTF TRBV9 - - TRBJ1-2
TGTGCCAGCAGCTTAGGGTCAGGGAGCTCCTACGAGCAGTACTTC CASSLGSGSSYEQYF TRBV7-2 - - TRBJ2-7
TGTGCCAGCAGCGACGGACTTTTGAACACCGGGGAGCTGTTTTTT CASSDGLLNTGELFF TRBV2 - - TRBJ2-2
TGTGCCAGCACCCCGACTAGCGCCCCTTACAATGAGCAGTTCTTC CASTPTSAPYNEQFF TRBV5-8 - TRBD2 TRBJ2-1
TGTGCCAGCAGTTTAACAGGGGTGCAATATGGCTACACCTTC CASSLTGVQYGYTF TRBV28 - TRBD1 TRBJ1-2
TGTGCCAGTAGTCCGAAGGGATCCCCCAGCAATCAGCCCCAGCATTTT CASSPKGSPSNQPQHF TRBV19 - - TRBJ1-5
TGTGCCAGCAGTGAAGACGCTAGAACTGAAGCTTTCTTT CASSEDARTEAFF TRBV6-4 few - TRBJ1-1
TGTGCCAGCAGTCCGAGGACTAGCAGAACCTACGAGCAGTACTTC CASSPRTSRTYEQYF TRBV5-4 - TRBD2 TRBJ2-7
TGTGCCAGCAGCTCCTTTCGAGGCAGGGACTACGAGCAGTACTTC CASSSFRGRDYEQYF TRBV7-9 - - TRBJ2-7
TGTGCCAGCATACAGGGTAGCTCCTACGAGCAGTACTTC CASIQGSSYEQYF TRBV2 - - TRBJ2-7
TGTGCCAGCAGCTTCTACCCCGGGTACGAGCAGTACTTC CASSFYPGYEQYF TRBV7-3 - - TRBJ2-7
TGCGCCAGCAGCCTCGCTCAGGGGACCTCCGGGGAGCTGTTTTTT CASSLAQGTSGELFF TRBV4-1 - - TRBJ2-2
TGTGCCAGCAGCCAACTGACCCGACTTTACGACAGGACGGTTGAGCCAGATACGCAGTATTTT CASSQLTRLYDRTVEPDTQYF TRBV14 once - TRBJ2-3
TGTGCCAGCAGCTCGGGGGCTCAAGAGACCCAGTACTTC CASSSGAQETQYF TRBV9 - - TRBJ2-5
TGTGCCTGGAGTGGGACAGGGGTGGGCGAGCAGTACTTC CAWSGTGVGEQYF TRBV30 - TRBD1 TRBJ2-7
TGTGCCAGCAGTCGCACTAGCGAGGAAGAGACCCAGTACTTC CASSRTSEEETQYF TRBV6-5 - TRBD2 TRBJ2-5
TGTGCCAGCAGCTACGGGGGGGTTAATCAGCCCCAGCATTTT CASSYGGVNQPQHF TRBV7-6 - - TRBJ1-5
TGTGCCAGCACCAAAACCGGAGGGACAGGCGCAACTAATGAAAAACTGTTTTTT CASTKTGGTGATNEKLFF TRBV27 - TRBD1 TRBJ1-4
TGTGCCAGCAGTTTAGATGGATCGGGGGTGGGCTATGGCTACACCTTC CASSLDGSGVGYGYTF TRBV27 - - TRBJ1-2
TGTGCCAGCAGGCCCGAGGGAACCTACAATGAGCAGTTCTTC CASRPEGTYNEQFF TRBV28 - - TRBJ2-1
TGTGCCAGTAGTTGGGCTAGCGGGAGTTATTCCTACGAGCAGTACTTC CASSWASGSYSYEQYF TRBV19 once TRBD2 TRBJ2-7
TGTGCCAGCAGCGAGGACGGCAATGAGCAGTTCTTC CASSEDGNEQFF TRBV11-3 - - TRBJ2-1
TGTGCCAGCAGCTCCCTGGCGGGACCCAACAATGAGCAGTTCTTC CASSSLAGPNNEQFF TRBV7-9 - - TRBJ2-1
TGTGCCAGCACCCTGGGGCCAGGAACTGAAGCTTTCTTT CASTLGPGTEAFF TRBV11-1 - - TRBJ1-1
TGCAGCGTTGAAGGACCGACTAGCGGGAGTTTATACGAGCAGTACTTC CSVEGPTSGSLYEQYF TRBV29-1 - TRBD2 TRBJ2-7
TGTGCCAGCAGCTCCGGGGGAGGCAATCAGCCCCAGCATTTT CASSSGGGNQPQHF TRBV9 - - TRBJ1-5
TGTGCCAGCAGCTCGGGTACGGGGAGGTACCAAGAGACCCAGTACTTC CASSSGTGRYQETQYF TRBV7-6 - - TRBJ2-5
TGCGCCAGCAGCCAAGTGGGGTCCACCGGGGAGCTGTTTTTT CASSQVGSTGELFF TRBV4-1 - - TRBJ2-2
TGTGCCAGCAGCTCCGGGACTAGTGCCTTCGAGCAGTACTTC CASSSGTSAFEQYF TRBV6-6 - TRBD2 TRBJ2-7
TGTGCCAGCAGCTTAGCGATCCCAACTACTGAAGCTTTCTTT CASSLAIPTTEAFF TRBV7-6 few - TRBJ1-1
TGTGCCAGCAGTTACTCAGGGGTTGGCACTGAAGCTTTCTTT CASSYSGVGTEAFF TRBV6-5 - - TRBJ1-1
TGTGCCAGCAGTTTAGGGCTAAACAATGAGCAGTTCTTC CASSLGLNNEQFF TRBV27 - - TRBJ2-1
TGCAGCGGTAGAAACCCCATGTACACAGATACGCAGTATTTT CSGRNPMYTDTQYF TRBV29-1 - - TRBJ2-3
TGTGCCAGCAGCTTAGCTGTAGGGGTGGACACTGAAGCTTTCTTT CASSLAVGVDTEAFF TRBV7-9 - - TRBJ1-1
TGTGCCAGCAGCTCCTACTACACCGGGGAGCTGTTTTTT CASSSYYTGELFF TRBV7-9 - - TRBJ2-2
TGTGCCAGCAGCTTACGGATGATAAGGGAGCCAGATACGCAGTATTTT CASSLRMIREPDTQYF TRBV7-8 - - TRBJ2-3